The 17 T cell receptor beta chains below were found in one sample sequenced in a study of cytomegalovirus exposure and HLA in healthy donors. 13 Jbeta primers and 60 Vbeta primers were used for the PCR. Here immunoSEQ multiplex PCR was the method, and the copy in TCRdb shows in-frame clones only, minus some. This sample has around 130,000 clones; about 8.6% occur once, and the top ten carry about 6%. Sequencing was performed on PBMCs. The receptors shown here come from a woman in her thirties or forties in good health and CMV-seropositive.

This clone was observed a handful of times. The chain uses TRBV27 and TRBJ2-2; the D gene is possibly TRBD2 (7 bases). CDR3 length: 16 amino acids. V was shortened by 1 base and J by 5 bases, with 14 bases between the two germline ends. The germline gives CDR1 MNHEY, CDR2 SMNVEV (reference sequence). The CDR3 protein is CASSLFSGGRTGELFF. The DNA of the CDR3 is TGTGCCAGCAGTTTATTTTCGGGGGGCAGAACCGGGGAGCTGTTTTTT.

This chain links TRBV6-5 with TRBJ1-3, with TRBD1 matching over 8 bases. Germline V gives CDR1 MNHEY, CDR2 SVGAGI. CDR3 length equals 15 residues. V shed 8 bases and J 3 bases; nucleotides not matched to a gene: 9. Here the CDR3 DNA reads TGTGCCAGCGGCCTCTCAGGGGGCGGTGGAAACACCATATATTTT. This sequence encodes CASGLSGGGGNTIYF.

The rearrangement links TRBV7-8 to TRBJ2-6; 7 nucleotides agree with TRBD1. There are 17 residues in the CDR3. CDR1 SGHVS and CDR2 FQNEAQ come from the germline V gene. V shed 4 bases, J shed 4 bases, and the junction held 10 bases outside the gene matches. Here the CDR3 reads CASSSSTGESGANVLTF. CDR3 nucleotide sequence: TGTGCCAGCAGCTCCTCTACAGGGGAATCAGGGGCCAACGTCCTGACTTTC.

This clone was detected only a few times. V and J are TRBV10-1 and TRBJ2-7, with D possibly matching TRBD1 (6 bases). The ends were cut back, 6 bases at V and 2 bases at J, with 11 bases in the middle. Per germline, CDR1 WNHNN and CDR2 SYGVQD (reference sequence). This CDR3 comprises 13 residues. The CDR3 bases are TGCGCCAGCAGCCGGACAGCCACCTACGAGCAGTACTTC. Translating gives CASSRTATYEQYF.

The chain carries TRBV1 and TRBJ2-1; the table's TRBD1 call for D was not verified on the DNA. TRBV1 is noted as a pseudogene. This CDR3 spans 15 amino acids. This CDR3 reads CTSSPRQGVFYEQFF. CDR3 sequence (DNA): TGCACCAGCAGCCCCCGACAGGGAGTGTTTTATGAGCAGTTCTTC.

There are a few counts of this clone. J is TRBJ2-2 and V is TRBV29-1; no reliable D call. Trimming took off 5 bases at V and 8 bases at J, with 6 bases between the two ends. CDR3 length equals 10 residues. Germline V lookup: CDR1 SQVTM, CDR2 ANQGSEA. The CDR3 reads CSVNSGELFF. The CDR3 DNA reads as TGCAGCGTTAACTCTGGGGAGCTGTTTTTT.

V and J are TRBV30 and TRBJ1-1; 9 bases line up with TRBD1. V was clipped by 3 bases and J by 6 bases; unmatched bases: 5. Germline-derived CDR1 and CDR2 are GTSNPN and SVGIG (reference sequence). This CDR3 comprises 13 residues. The CDR3 region has the DNA TGTGCCTGGAGGAGGACAGGGGACCCTGAAGCTTTCTTT. Translating gives CAWRRTGDPEAFF.

This clone has just a few counts. The chain employs TRBV5-1 and TRBJ2-5; the match to TRBD2 covers 10 bases. The CDR3 has 16 amino acids. Germline values: CDR1 SGHRS, CDR2 YFSETQ. V lost 8 bases, J lost 2 bases, and 12 bases stayed unmatched. CDR3 sequence reads: CASSPTPSGGQETQYF. The CDR3 DNA is TGCGCCAGTTCACCAACCCCTAGCGGGGGACAAGAGACCCAGTACTTC. The entire variable domain, with the rest obtained from reference TRBV5-1 and TRBJ2-5, is as follows: KAGVTQTPRYLIKTRGQQVTLSCSPISGHRSVSWYQQTPGQGLQFLFEYFSETQRNKGNFPGRFSGRQFSNSRSEMNVSTLELGDSALYLCASSPTPSGGQETQYFGPGTRLLVL.

This clone was seen a handful of times. The V gene is TRBV7-2, the J gene TRBJ1-2; TRBD1 matches 10 bases. V lost 1 base, J lost 4 bases, and 0 bases stayed unmatched. From germline, CDR1 is SGHTA and CDR2 FQGNSA. CDR3 length: 14 residues. The CDR3 loop is CASSLGQGAYGYTF. The CDR3 coding sequence is TGTGCCAGCAGCTTAGGACAGGGGGCCTATGGCTACACCTTC.

This clone was observed a few times. The rearrangement uses TRBV6-1 and TRBJ2-1, with TRBD1 matching 8 bases. The CDR3 extends over 15 amino acids. CDR1 and CDR2 from the germline V gene are MNHNS and SASEGT. The trim removed 7 bases at V and 7 bases at J, leaving 12 bases unmatched. The CDR3 is CASTLVWTGKNEQFF. Here the CDR3 DNA reads TGTGCCAGCACTTTGGTATGGACAGGGAAGAATGAGCAGTTCTTC.

This clone has only a few counts. This sequence joins TRBV5-4 and TRBJ1-2; 12 bases are shared with TRBD1. The germline gives CDR1 SGHNT, CDR2 YYREEE (reference sequence). Trimming removed 5 bases from V and 8 bases from J; junction bases left unmatched: 10. The CDR3 loop spans 15 amino acids. CDR3 DNA sequence: TGTGCCAGCAGTTTCTCCGGGACAGGGGGCTGGGGCTACACCTTC. Amino acid sequence: CASSFSGTGGWGYTF.

This sequence joins TRBV18 and TRBJ1-2; no firm D call. The V end was cut by 5 bases, the J end by 2 bases, with 15 bases between. From germline, CDR1 is KGHSH and CDR2 LQKENI. This CDR3 region has 15 residues. CDR3 DNA: TGTGCCAGCTCAGGAGCCCAAGGATGGAACTATGGCTACACCTTC. Translated, it gives CASSGAQGWNYGYTF.

This clone was seen a handful of times. The chain links TRBV27 to TRBJ2-1; D is undetermined. CDR3 length: 12 amino acids. Per germline, CDR1 MNHEY and CDR2 SMNVEV (reference sequence). The V and J ends lost 5 bases and 6 bases respectively, with 8 bases between them. CDR3 DNA: TGTGCCAGCAGTACCTCGGGCAATGAGCAGTTCTTC. As protein: CASSTSGNEQFF.

This clone has more than one count but fewer than ten. The chain has TRBV30 and TRBJ1-1, with 7 bases aligning to TRBD1. The length of the CDR3 is 11 residues. The V gene's germline CDR1 is GTSNPN and CDR2 SVGIG (reference sequence). Germline trimming cut 4 bases from V and 11 bases from J; bases unmatched to any gene: 7. The CDR3 loop reads CAWNSGTVAFF. For the CDR3, the DNA is TGTGCCTGGAACTCAGGGACAGTCGCTTTCTTT.

This clone occurred a few times. The V gene is TRBV20-1, the J gene TRBJ1-5, with D possibly TRBD1 on 5 matching bases. Deletions cut 5 bases from V and 6 bases from J, with 8 bases between. CDR3 length equals 11 residues. From germline, CDR1 is DFQATT and CDR2 SNEGSKA (reference sequence). CDR3 loop: CSAAGRQPQHF. The CDR3 coding sequence is TGCAGTGCTGCAGGGCGTCAGCCCCAGCATTTT.

This clone was detected only a few times. The chain links TRBV5-1 to TRBJ1-2, with 8 bases identical to TRBD1. The CDR3 totals 14 residues. V was pared by 4 bases and J by 8 bases, with 10 bases of the junction left unmatched. Germline V gene data show CDR1 as SGHRS and CDR2 as YFSETQ. The CDR3 DNA is TGCGCCAGCAGCCCCGGCCTGGACAGGGACGGCTACACCTTC. This sequence encodes CASSPGLDRDGYTF.

V and J are TRBV5-4 and TRBJ2-1; a possible D gene is TRBD2 (7 bases). The CDR3 sequence is 15 residues long. Germline V gives CDR1 SGHNT, CDR2 YYREEE (reference sequence). V was trimmed by 0 bases and J by 3 bases, leaving 10 bases between them. CDR3 region: CASSLEGGGYNEQFF. The CDR3 bases are TGTGCCAGCAGCTTGGAGGGGGGGGGCTACAATGAGCAGTTCTTC.